This is a list of T cell receptor beta chains from one sample in a study of T cell repertoires in cytomegalovirus infection. MiXCR, applied by TCRdb to the reads, yields one record per CDR3 protein. The sample lists around 530,000 distinct CDR3 sequences, roughly 29% seen once, with about 13% in the top ten. Sequencing was done on a sample of PBMCs. The receptors derive from a human donor in good health (CMV status not recorded). Some clones in this sample may be carry-over from other donors' samples. Both conserved end residues are part of each CDR3. The D gene is left open where the match is weak. Size tells how often a clone was seen (once, few, many) or the class of an expanded clone, and some rows leave it out.

CDR3 DNA: TGTGCCAGCAGCCCCAGGGTTCTAGAGACCCAGTACTTC
CDR3 protein: CASSPRVLETQYF
J gene: TRBJ2-5
D gene: NA
V gene: TRBV7-2
clone size: many

CDR3 DNA: TGTGCCAGCAGCGGGGGAGCCCTGAAAGAAAAACTGTTTTTT
CDR3 protein: CASSGGALKEKLFF
J gene: TRBJ1-4
D gene: NA
V gene: TRBV12-3/TRBV12-4
clone size: many

CDR3 DNA: TGTGCCAGCAGCTTATTTCTGATGAGGACCGGGGAGCTGTTTTTT
CDR3 protein: CASSLFLMRTGELFF
J gene: TRBJ2-2
D gene: NA
V gene: TRBV7-2
clone size: many

CDR3 DNA: TGTGCCAGCAGCCCACAGAACGCGGGGGGTAGCTATGGCTACACCTTC
CDR3 protein: CASSPQNAGGSYGYTF
J gene: TRBJ1-2
D gene: NA
V gene: TRBV5-6
clone size: NA

CDR3 DNA: TGTGCCACCAGCAGAGTCGCAGGGGGAAACACTGAAGCTTTCTTT
CDR3 protein: CATSRVAGGNTEAFF
J gene: TRBJ1-1
D gene: TRBD1
V gene: TRBV15
clone size: NA

CDR3 DNA: TGTGCCAGCAGTTTCCTATACACTGAAGCTTTCTTT
CDR3 protein: CASSFLYTEAFF
J gene: TRBJ1-1
D gene: NA
V gene: TRBV28
clone size: few

CDR3 DNA: TGTGCCACCAGCAGAGATTATGTAGCGGCAAACACCGGGGAGCTGTTTTTT
CDR3 protein: CATSRDYVAANTGELFF
J gene: TRBJ2-2
D gene: NA
V gene: TRBV15
clone size: few

CDR3 DNA: TGTGCCAGCAGCTTAAGCAGGGCCGGGGCCAACGTCCTGACTTTC
CDR3 protein: CASSLSRAGANVLTF
J gene: TRBJ2-6
D gene: NA
V gene: TRBV7-2
clone size: many

CDR3 DNA: TGTGCCAGCAGTTACACGCCAGGTAGCGGGCAGTACAATGAGCAGTTCTTC
CDR3 protein: CASSYTPGSGQYNEQFF
J gene: TRBJ2-1
D gene: TRBD2
V gene: TRBV6-5
clone size: NA

CDR3 DNA: TGTGCCAGCAGCAAGACAGGGTCGAACACCGGGGAGCTGTTTTTT
CDR3 protein: CASSKTGSNTGELFF
J gene: TRBJ2-2
D gene: TRBD1
V gene: TRBV7-2
clone size: NA

CDR3 DNA: TGTGCCAGTAGTATAGCTCTAAACAATGAGCAGTTCTTC
CDR3 protein: CASSIALNNEQFF
J gene: TRBJ2-1
D gene: NA
V gene: TRBV19
clone size: NA

CDR3 DNA: TGTGCCAGCAGTCCTAGGGACTACTCAGATACGCAGTATTTT
CDR3 protein: CASSPRDYSDTQYF
J gene: TRBJ2-3
D gene: TRBD2
V gene: TRBV6-5
clone size: few

CDR3 DNA: TGTGCCAGCAGCTTAGTCGGGGCGAAAGCTAACTATGGCTACACCTTC
CDR3 protein: CASSLVGAKANYGYTF
J gene: TRBJ1-2
D gene: NA
V gene: TRBV11-2
clone size: NA

CDR3 DNA: TGTGCCAGCAGCTTAGCGCTACTAGCGGGAGGAGTGAATGAGCAGTTCTTC
CDR3 protein: CASSLALLAGGVNEQFF
J gene: TRBJ2-1
D gene: TRBD2
V gene: TRBV7-9
clone size: many

CDR3 DNA: TGTGCCAGCAGTTTCTCCCAAGTGGGAGTAGTCCCAGAGACCCGGTACTTC
CDR3 protein: CASSFSQVGVVPETRYF
J gene: TRBJ2-5
D gene: NA
V gene: TRBV12-3/TRBV12-4
clone size: NA

CDR3 DNA: TGTGCCAGCAGCTTCGGGACTCCCCGAGATACGCAGTATTTT
CDR3 protein: CASSFGTPRDTQYF
J gene: TRBJ2-3
D gene: NA
V gene: TRBV5-3
clone size: NA

CDR3 DNA: TGTGCCAGCAGTTACTCGCCACAGGACCATCTCCAAGAGACCCAGTACTTC
CDR3 protein: CASSYSPQDHLQETQYF
J gene: TRBJ2-5
D gene: NA
V gene: TRBV6-6
clone size: few

CDR3 DNA: TGTGCCAGCAGCCAAGGTTTAGCGACCCAGTACTTC
CDR3 protein: CASSQGLATQYF
J gene: TRBJ2-5
D gene: NA
V gene: TRBV14
clone size: many

CDR3 DNA: TGTGCCAGCACAGCGGGAACTGCGGTCTATGGCACAGATACGCAGTATTTT
CDR3 protein: CASTAGTAVYGTDTQYF
J gene: TRBJ2-3
D gene: TRBD2
V gene: TRBV6-2/TRBV6-3
clone size: NA

CDR3 DNA: TGTGCCAGCAGTTCAGGGACAGCTAAAGCTTTCTTT
CDR3 protein: CASSSGTAKAFF
J gene: TRBJ1-1
D gene: TRBD1
V gene: TRBV7-2
clone size: many

CDR3 DNA: TGTGCCAGCAGTTTTAACTCGCTCTCTGAGCAGCTCTTC
CDR3 protein: CASSFNSLSEQLF
J gene: TRBJ2-1
D gene: NA
V gene: TRBV12-3/TRBV12-4
clone size: NA

CDR3 DNA: TGTGCCAGCCGGACAAACCAAAATTCACCCCTCCACTTT
CDR3 protein: CASRTNQNSPLHF
J gene: TRBJ1-6
D gene: NA
V gene: TRBV6-5
clone size: NA

CDR3 DNA: TGTGCCAGCAGTGAACAGCTAGCGGGATACAATGAGCAGTTCTTC
CDR3 protein: CASSEQLAGYNEQFF
J gene: TRBJ2-1
D gene: TRBD2
V gene: TRBV2
clone size: few

CDR3 DNA: TGTGCCAGCAGCCAGGAACGGGGGGCTCTTAGTGACAATGAGCAGTTCTTC
CDR3 protein: CASSQERGALSDNEQFF
J gene: TRBJ2-1
D gene: NA
V gene: TRBV7-9
clone size: few

CDR3 DNA: TGTGCCAGCAGCCTTAGACTAGCGGGATCAATGGGGGATGAGCAGTTCTTC
CDR3 protein: CASSLRLAGSMGDEQFF
J gene: TRBJ2-1
D gene: TRBD2
V gene: TRBV7-2
clone size: few

CDR3 DNA: TGTGCCACCAGTGATTTTGTGGGGAATGGCTACACCTTC
CDR3 protein: CATSDFVGNGYTF
J gene: TRBJ1-2
D gene: NA
V gene: TRBV24-1
clone size: few

CDR3 DNA: TGCAGTGCTAGAGATACTTCCGGTGGGGACAAGAACTATGGCTACACCTTC
CDR3 protein: CSARDTSGGDKNYGYTF
J gene: TRBJ1-2
D gene: NA
V gene: TRBV20-1
clone size: NA

CDR3 DNA: TGCAGTGCCGAATCGAGTCAGAGCAATCAGCCCCAGCATTTT
CDR3 protein: CSAESSQSNQPQHF
J gene: TRBJ1-5
D gene: NA
V gene: TRBV20-1
clone size: few

CDR3 DNA: TGTGCCAGCAGTTTATCCTCTACTACAGGGAATCCCACTGAAGCTTTCTTT
CDR3 protein: CASSLSSTTGNPTEAFF
J gene: TRBJ1-1
D gene: NA
V gene: TRBV27
clone size: NA

CDR3 DNA: TGTGCCAGCAGCGCTGTGTATGGGGGCTTTGAAGCTTTCTTT
CDR3 protein: CASSAVYGGFEAFF
J gene: TRBJ1-1
D gene: NA
V gene: TRBV7-8
clone size: many

CDR3 DNA: TGCAGCGTGGCGGACAGGGGGGCGAACACTGAAGCTTTCTTT
CDR3 protein: CSVADRGANTEAFF
J gene: TRBJ1-1
D gene: TRBD1
V gene: TRBV29-1
clone size: NA

CDR3 DNA: TGTGCCAGCAGCCAAGATGGGGGGAGCACAGATACGCAGTATTTT
CDR3 protein: CASSQDGGSTDTQYF
J gene: TRBJ2-3
D gene: NA
V gene: TRBV4-2
clone size: few

CDR3 DNA: TGTGCCAGCAGCTTATTAGGGGGTGAATCACCCCTCCACTTT
CDR3 protein: CASSLLGGESPLHF
J gene: TRBJ1-6
D gene: NA
V gene: TRBV7-2
clone size: many

CDR3 DNA: TGTGCCAGCAGCTTCCAACAGGGACAAGAGACCCAGTACTTC
CDR3 protein: CASSFQQGQETQYF
J gene: TRBJ2-5
D gene: NA
V gene: TRBV7-2
clone size: many

CDR3 DNA: TGTGCCACCAGTGACTTAACTAGCGGGGACAATGAGCAGTTCTTC
CDR3 protein: CATSDLTSGDNEQFF
J gene: TRBJ2-1
D gene: TRBD2
V gene: TRBV24-1
clone size: NA

CDR3 DNA: TGTGCCAGCAGCTTAGACGGAGGTAGCACAGATACGCAGTATTTT
CDR3 protein: CASSLDGGSTDTQYF
J gene: TRBJ2-3
D gene: NA
V gene: TRBV7-9
clone size: NA

CDR3 DNA: TGTGCCAGCTCACCATCGACGAATGAAAAACTGTTTTTT
CDR3 protein: CASSPSTNEKLFF
J gene: TRBJ1-4
D gene: NA
V gene: TRBV18
clone size: few

CDR3 DNA: TGTGCCAGTAGGACAGGTGGATCACCCCTCCACTTT
CDR3 protein: CASRTGGSPLHF
J gene: TRBJ1-6
D gene: NA
V gene: TRBV19
clone size: few

CDR3 DNA: TGTGCCAGCAGCCGCCCAGGACAGGGGATGAACACTGAAGCTTTCTTT
CDR3 protein: CASSRPGQGMNTEAFF
J gene: TRBJ1-1
D gene: TRBD1
V gene: TRBV7-2
clone size: many

CDR3 DNA: TGTGCCAGCAGCTTAAGTACAGGGTGGAAGACCCAGTACTTC
CDR3 protein: CASSLSTGWKTQYF
J gene: TRBJ2-5
D gene: NA
V gene: TRBV7-2
clone size: few

CDR3 DNA: TGTGCCAGCAGCCAGCGGGAGAGGGTCCACGAGCAGTACTTC
CDR3 protein: CASSQRERVHEQYF
J gene: TRBJ2-7
D gene: TRBD2
V gene: TRBV7-2
clone size: NA

CDR3 DNA: TGTGCCAGCAGCTTAATAGACAGAGTCTACGAGCAGTACTTC
CDR3 protein: CASSLIDRVYEQYF
J gene: TRBJ2-7
D gene: NA
V gene: TRBV5-6
clone size: few

CDR3 DNA: TGTGCCATTGGGACGGTCAATCAGCCCCAGCATTTT
CDR3 protein: CAIGTVNQPQHF
J gene: TRBJ1-5
D gene: NA
V gene: TRBV6-2/TRBV6-3
clone size: NA

CDR3 DNA: TGTGCCAGTAGTATCACGACCCGGAGGGGGAGCACAGATACGCAGTATTTT
CDR3 protein: CASSITTRRGSTDTQYF
J gene: TRBJ2-3
D gene: NA
V gene: TRBV19
clone size: NA

CDR3 DNA: TGTGCCAGCAGCTTTGACCTCGGGAGAATGAACACTGAAGCTTTCTTT
CDR3 protein: CASSFDLGRMNTEAFF
J gene: TRBJ1-1
D gene: NA
V gene: TRBV7-2
clone size: many

CDR3 DNA: TGTGCCATCAGGCCTGACAGTTACAATGAGCAGTTCTTC
CDR3 protein: CAIRPDSYNEQFF
J gene: TRBJ2-1
D gene: NA
V gene: TRBV10-3
clone size: NA

CDR3 DNA: TGCGCCAGCAGCCCAGGGAGGGGGAGGGAGCTGTTTTTT
CDR3 protein: CASSPGRGRELFF
J gene: TRBJ2-2
D gene: NA
V gene: TRBV4-1
clone size: NA

CDR3 DNA: TGCAGCGTTGATAAGAATGAGCAGTTCTTC
CDR3 protein: CSVDKNEQFF
J gene: TRBJ2-1
D gene: NA
V gene: TRBV29-1
clone size: NA

CDR3 DNA: TGCGCCAGCAGCCAACTCGGGGGCGCGGGAGCTTTCTTT
CDR3 protein: CASSQLGGAGAFF
J gene: TRBJ1-1
D gene: NA
V gene: TRBV4-1
clone size: NA

CDR3 DNA: TGTGCCAGCCGAGGTGGACAGGGGGCTGCAGATACGCAGTATTTT
CDR3 protein: CASRGGQGAADTQYF
J gene: TRBJ2-3
D gene: TRBD1
V gene: TRBV2
clone size: NA

CDR3 DNA: TGCGCCAGCAGCCGGGGGGGCCGTACCTACAATGAGCAGTTCTTC
CDR3 protein: CASSRGGRTYNEQFF
J gene: TRBJ2-1
D gene: TRBD2
V gene: TRBV5-1
clone size: NA

CDR3 DNA: TGTGCCAGCAGTTTTACAGGGCCTGAAGCTTTCTTT
CDR3 protein: CASSFTGPEAFF
J gene: TRBJ1-1
D gene: NA
V gene: TRBV12-3/TRBV12-4
clone size: NA

CDR3 DNA: TGTGCCAGTATGGGAGTTGGGGGGAGTAGCCACAATGAGCAGTTCTTC
CDR3 protein: CASMGVGGSSHNEQFF
J gene: TRBJ2-1
D gene: NA
V gene: TRBV19
clone size: NA

CDR3 DNA: TGTGCCAGCAGTTTAGGCGGGATAAAGGGTGAGCAGTACTTC
CDR3 protein: CASSLGGIKGEQYF
J gene: TRBJ2-7
D gene: NA
V gene: TRBV28
clone size: many